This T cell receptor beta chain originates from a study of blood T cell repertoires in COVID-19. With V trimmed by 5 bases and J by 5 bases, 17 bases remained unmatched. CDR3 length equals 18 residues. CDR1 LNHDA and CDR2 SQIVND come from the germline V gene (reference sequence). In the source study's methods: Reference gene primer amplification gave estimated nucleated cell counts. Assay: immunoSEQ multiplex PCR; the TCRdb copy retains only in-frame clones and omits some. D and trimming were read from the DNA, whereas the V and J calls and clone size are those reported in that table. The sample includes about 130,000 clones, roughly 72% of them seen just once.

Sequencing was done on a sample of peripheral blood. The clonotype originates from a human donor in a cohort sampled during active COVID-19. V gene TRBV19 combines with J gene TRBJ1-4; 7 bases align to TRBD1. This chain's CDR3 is CASSSSPPHRGRNEKLFF. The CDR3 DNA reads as TGTGCCAGTAGTTCCTCCCCGCCCCACAGGGGTCGCAATGAAAAACTGTTTTTT.